A selection of T cell receptor beta chains follows, all from one sample in a study of blood T cell repertoires in COVID-19. Clones were sequenced by immunoSEQ multiplex PCR, and TCRdb holds only the in-frame ones, with some missing. The sample yields 300,000 to 450,000 clones, more than 70% seen once. Sequenced sample: peripheral blood. These receptors were taken from a woman aged 60-75 years with COVID-19, enrolled during active disease. CDR3s include the opening cysteine and the closing phenylalanine or tryptophan. D genes are given only for firm matches. Size is stated for part of the rows, as once, few or many counts, or as a class when the clone is expanded.

clone_size j_call v_call d_call cdr3_aa cdr3_nt
NA TRBJ2-2 TRBV7-3 NA CASSLGQAGTGELFF TGTGCCAGCAGCTTAGGTCAGGCGGGGACCGGGGAGCTGTTTTTT
NA TRBJ1-2 TRBV19 TRBD1 CASSSHRGVNGYTF TGTGCCAGTAGTAGCCACAGGGGGGTGAATGGCTACACCTTC
NA TRBJ1-4 TRBV19 NA CASLAAGSNEKLFF TGTGCCAGTCTTGCCGCGGGGTCTAATGAAAAACTGTTTTTT
NA TRBJ2-7 TRBV5-5 TRBD1 CASSRDRVDLYEQYF TGTGCCAGCAGCAGGGACAGGGTGGACCTTTACGAGCAGTACTTC
once TRBJ1-1 TRBV3-1/TRBV3-2 NA CASSLSNRVAGTEAFF TGTGCCAGCAGCTTATCTAACAGGGTAGCTGGGACTGAAGCTTTCTTT
NA TRBJ1-4 TRBV6-5 NA CASSTSGVWSEKLFF TGTGCCAGCAGTACGTCAGGGGTGTGGAGTGAAAAACTGTTTTTT
NA TRBJ2-3 TRBV29-1 NA CSAEHALGDTQYF TGCAGCGCCGAACACGCCTTGGGCGATACGCAGTATTTT
NA TRBJ1-1 TRBV6-6 TRBD1 CASSYPPGQGTEAFF TGTGCCAGCAGTTACCCTCCGGGACAGGGAACTGAAGCTTTCTTT
NA TRBJ2-5 TRBV5-1 NA CASSQDRVGETQYF TGCGCCAGCAGCCAAGACAGAGTAGGGGAGACCCAGTACTTC
NA TRBJ1-6 TRBV7-2 NA CASSPRGGADFYNSPLHF TGTGCCAGCAGCCCCCGGGGGGGGGCAGACTTCTATAATTCACCCCTCCACTTT
NA TRBJ1-3 TRBV9 TRBD1 CASSAGQASSGNTIYF TGTGCCAGCAGCGCGGGACAGGCGAGCTCTGGAAACACCATATATTTT
NA TRBJ2-1 TRBV7-2 NA CASSLAGGFSGNEQFF TGTGCCAGCAGCTTAGCGGGTGGGTTTTCGGGGAATGAGCAGTTCTTC
NA TRBJ1-6 TRBV19 NA CASSLGLQNSPLHF TGTGCCAGTAGCCTGGGCCTGCAAAATTCACCCCTCCACTTT
NA TRBJ1-5 TRBV7-9 NA CASSFGQTYQPQHF TGTGCCAGCAGCTTCGGACAGACATATCAGCCCCAGCATTTT
NA TRBJ2-1 TRBV5-6 NA CASSLGPQVPNEQFF TGTGCCAGCAGCTTGGGGCCTCAGGTTCCCAATGAGCAGTTCTTC
NA TRBJ1-3 TRBV28 NA CASSSGGSGNTIYF TGTGCCAGCAGTTCCGGGGGCTCTGGAAACACCATATATTTT
once TRBJ1-1 TRBV5-1 TRBD1 CASSAQDRGLAEAFF TGCGCCAGCAGCGCGCAGGACAGGGGGCTCGCTGAAGCTTTCTTT
NA TRBJ2-1 TRBV28 NA CASTLGGAAFYNEQFF TGTGCCAGCACCCTTGGGGGCGCGGCGTTTTACAATGAGCAGTTCTTC
NA TRBJ1-4 TRBV5-1 NA CASSLEAKTGEKLFF TGCGCCAGCAGCTTGGAAGCTAAAACGGGGGAAAAACTGTTTTTT
NA TRBJ1-1 TRBV6-5 NA CASGRGGNTEAFF TGTGCCAGCGGCCGGGGGGGCAACACTGAAGCTTTCTTT
NA TRBJ1-1 TRBV18 NA CASSLGGENTEAFF TGTGCCAGCTCCCTCGGGGGGGAGAACACTGAAGCTTTCTTT
NA TRBJ1-1 TRBV5-6 TRBD1 CASSPDRGRTEAFF TGTGCCAGCAGCCCTGACAGGGGGCGAACTGAAGCTTTCTTT
NA TRBJ1-1 TRBV5-1 NA CASSLGTQTEAFF TGCGCCAGCAGCTTGGGGACACAGACTGAAGCTTTCTTT
NA TRBJ1-2 TRBV9 TRBD1 CASSLGQGDGYTF TGTGCCAGCAGCCTGGGACAGGGAGATGGCTACACCTTC